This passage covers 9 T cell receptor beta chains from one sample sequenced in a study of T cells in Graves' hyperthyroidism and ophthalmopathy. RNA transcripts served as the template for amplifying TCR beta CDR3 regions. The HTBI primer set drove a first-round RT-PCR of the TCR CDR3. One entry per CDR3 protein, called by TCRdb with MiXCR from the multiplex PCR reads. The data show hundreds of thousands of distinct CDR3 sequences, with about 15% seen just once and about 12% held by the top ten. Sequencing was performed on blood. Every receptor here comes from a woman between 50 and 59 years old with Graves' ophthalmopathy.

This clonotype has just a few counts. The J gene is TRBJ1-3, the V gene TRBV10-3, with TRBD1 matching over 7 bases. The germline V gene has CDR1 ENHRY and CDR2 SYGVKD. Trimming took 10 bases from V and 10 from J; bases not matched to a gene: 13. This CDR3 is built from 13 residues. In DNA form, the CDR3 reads TGTGCCACGCAGACAGGGACCGGACAGACCATATATTTT. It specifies CATQTGTGQTIYF.

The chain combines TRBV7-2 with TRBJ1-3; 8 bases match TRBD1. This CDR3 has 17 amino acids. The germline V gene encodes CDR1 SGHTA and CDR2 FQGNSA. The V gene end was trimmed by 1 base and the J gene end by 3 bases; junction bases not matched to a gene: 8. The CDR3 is CASSLVGRGRGGNTIYF. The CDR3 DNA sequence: TGTGCCAGCAGCTTAGTAGGCAGGGGGCGCGGTGGAAACACCATATATTTT.

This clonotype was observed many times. The CDR3 coding sequence is TGTGCCAGCAGAAGGGGCATGGGCGAGCAGTACTTC. It specifies CASRRGMGEQYF. The rearrangement uses TRBV12-3 or TRBV12-4 and TRBJ2-7, with a possible D match to TRBD1 (5 bases). The CDR3 contains 12 residues. Trimming took off 6 bases at V and 6 bases at J, with 12 bases between the two ends.

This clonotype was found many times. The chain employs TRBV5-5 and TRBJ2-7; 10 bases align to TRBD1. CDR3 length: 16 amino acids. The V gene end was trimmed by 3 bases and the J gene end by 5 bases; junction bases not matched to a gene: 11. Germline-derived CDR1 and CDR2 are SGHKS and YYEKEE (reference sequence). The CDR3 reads CASSSTTRDRGHEQYF. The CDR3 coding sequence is TGTGCCAGCAGCTCTACTACCCGGGACAGGGGACACGAGCAGTACTTC.

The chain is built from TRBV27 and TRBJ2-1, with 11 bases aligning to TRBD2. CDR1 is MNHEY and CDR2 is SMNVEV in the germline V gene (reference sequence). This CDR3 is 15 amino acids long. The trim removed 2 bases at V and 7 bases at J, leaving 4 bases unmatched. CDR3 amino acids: CASSLVASGRNEQFF. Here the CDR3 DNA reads TGTGCCAGCAGTTTAGTGGCTAGCGGGAGGAATGAGCAGTTCTTC.

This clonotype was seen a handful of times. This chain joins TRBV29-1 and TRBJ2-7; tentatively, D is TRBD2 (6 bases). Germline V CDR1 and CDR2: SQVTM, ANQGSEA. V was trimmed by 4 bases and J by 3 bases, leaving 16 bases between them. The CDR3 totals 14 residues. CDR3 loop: CSVASSVSNYEQYF. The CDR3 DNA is TGCAGCGTTGCGTCTAGCGTATCGAACTACGAGCAGTACTTC.

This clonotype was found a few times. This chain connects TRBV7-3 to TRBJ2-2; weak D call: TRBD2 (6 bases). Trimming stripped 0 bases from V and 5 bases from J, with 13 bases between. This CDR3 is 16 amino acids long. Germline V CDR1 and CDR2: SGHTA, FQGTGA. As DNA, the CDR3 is TGTGCCAGCAGCTTAACAGGAGGGGCCCGGACCGGGGAGCTGTTTTTT. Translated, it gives CASSLTGGARTGELFF.

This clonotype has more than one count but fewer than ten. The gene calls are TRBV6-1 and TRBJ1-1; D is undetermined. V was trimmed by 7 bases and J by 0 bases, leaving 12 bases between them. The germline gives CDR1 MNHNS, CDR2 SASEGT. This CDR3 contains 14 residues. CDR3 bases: TGTGCCAGCAAACCCCTGGGGATGAACACTGAAGCTTTCTTT. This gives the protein CASKPLGMNTEAFF.

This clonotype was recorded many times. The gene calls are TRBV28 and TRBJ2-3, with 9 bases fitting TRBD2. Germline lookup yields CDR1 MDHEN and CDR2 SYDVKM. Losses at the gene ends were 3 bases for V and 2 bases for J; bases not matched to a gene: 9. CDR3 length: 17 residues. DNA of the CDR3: TGTGCCAGCAGTTTCGCTCCGCGGGAGGGCCCCACAGATACGCAGTATTTT. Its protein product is CASSFAPREGPTDTQYF.